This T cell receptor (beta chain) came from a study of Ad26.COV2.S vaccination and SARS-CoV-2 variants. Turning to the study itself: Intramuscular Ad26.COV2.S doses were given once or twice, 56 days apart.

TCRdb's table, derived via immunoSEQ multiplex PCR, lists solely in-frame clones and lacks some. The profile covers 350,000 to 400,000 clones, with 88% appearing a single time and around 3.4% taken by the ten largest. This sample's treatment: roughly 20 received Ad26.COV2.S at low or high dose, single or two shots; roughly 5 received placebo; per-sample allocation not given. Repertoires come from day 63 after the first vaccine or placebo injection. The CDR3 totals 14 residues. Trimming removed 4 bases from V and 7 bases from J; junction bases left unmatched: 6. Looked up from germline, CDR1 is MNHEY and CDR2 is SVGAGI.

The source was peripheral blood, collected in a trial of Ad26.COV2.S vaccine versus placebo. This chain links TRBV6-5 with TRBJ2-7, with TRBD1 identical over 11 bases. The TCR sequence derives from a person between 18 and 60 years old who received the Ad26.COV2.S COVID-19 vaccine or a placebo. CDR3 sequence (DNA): TGTGCCAGCAGTTGGGACAGGGGGAGGGGAGAGCAGTACTTC. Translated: CASSWDRGRGEQYF.